This TCR beta chain was profiled in a study of blood T cell repertoires in COVID-19. Overall study: From the United States, Italy and Spain came samples of acute and convalescent COVID-19.

Here immunoSEQ multiplex PCR was the method, and the copy in TCRdb shows in-frame clones only, minus some. Counted here are roughly 210,000 clones, approximately 80% occurring once; the ten biggest clones make up under 12%. Looked up from germline, CDR1 is LNHDA and CDR2 is SQIVND (reference sequence). V was shortened by 6 bases and J by 0 bases, with 14 bases between the two germline ends. The CDR3 totals 15 residues. Sequenced material: peripheral blood. The V and J genes are TRBV19 and TRBJ1-2; D perhaps matches TRBD1 (5 bases). This clonotype was obtained from a woman of 80 years or more with COVID-19, enrolled during active disease. This chain's CDR3 is CASSPRQQPNYGYTF. The DNA of the CDR3 is TGTGCCAGTAGCCCGAGACAGCAACCTAACTATGGCTACACCTTC.